This T cell receptor (beta chain) was retrieved from a study of blood T cell repertoires in COVID-19. The repertoire was sequenced with immunoSEQ multiplex PCR; TCRdb's copy has only in-frame clones and lacks some. This table holds about 490,000 clones, 75% to 90% found once. CDR3 length equals 17 residues. J gave up 12 bases and V 0 bases, and 10 bases lay outside the gene matches. In germline, CDR1 is MNHEY, CDR2 SVGEGT. The chain is built from TRBV6-2 or TRBV6-3 and TRBJ2-1; the match to TRBD2 covers 14 bases. The source is a human donor in a cohort sampled during active COVID-19. The sequenced sample was peripheral blood. The chain's CDR3 is CASSYSIPGLAGASQFF. DNA for the CDR3: TGTGCCAGCAGTTACTCGATTCCGGGACTAGCGGGGGCCTCGCAGTTCTTC.